This record concerns one TCR beta chain sequence. Its antigen remains unknown. It was across several immunoSEQ plates that each subset's genomic DNA was evenly split. The repertoire was sequenced with immunoSEQ multiplex PCR; TCRdb's copy has only in-frame clones and lacks some. The data show roughly 2,300,000 clones, around 90% seen once. The source of the sample is a study of shared clonotypes between healthy human individuals. Study-wide findings and caveats: The study found roughly 5% of naive CD4 clonotypes shared across several donors. Apart from blood, nothing was sampled; tissue repertoires likely differ.

The sequence derives from a man aged 18 to 30 in good health. Some clones in this sample may be carry-over from other donors' samples. The material sequenced was naive CD4+ T cells from PBMCs. Subset defined: CD45RA+ positively selected.

CDR3 sequence: CASSDHRGATGELFF. The CDR3 DNA sequence: TGCGCCAGCAGTGACCACAGGGGAGCGACCGGGGAGCTGTTTTTT. The genes are TRBV10-1 and TRBJ2-2; 7 bases agree with TRBD1. Losses at the gene ends were 3 bases for V and 5 bases for J; bases not matched to a gene: 6. Germline values: CDR1 WNHNN, CDR2 SYGVQD (reference sequence). The CDR3 is 15 residues long.